The clone carrying this T cell receptor (beta chain) was seen ten or more times. The time point is: newly diagnosed GD, antithyroid drugs for less than 3 months. Preparation of the TCR library used RNA extracted from PBMCs. TCR beta libraries were built with iRepertoire HTBI primers and Arm-PCR of CDR3 regions. One entry per CDR3 protein, called by TCRdb with MiXCR from the multiplex PCR reads. The top ten clones hold 20% to 25% of a sample with under 450,000 distinct CDR3 sequences, roughly 17% of them seen once. The CDR3 totals 16 residues. Germline values: CDR1 MRHNA, CDR2 SNTAGT. The V end was cut by 6 bases, the J end by 1 base, with 18 bases between. The data were taken from a study of regulatory T cells in long-lasting Graves disease. These sequences were also reported in another study, on T cells in Graves' hyperthyroidism and ophthalmopathy. That report notes: Researchers barred patients who had uncontrolled infection, other autoimmune disease, pregnancy or lactation.

The source of this sequence is a woman aged 18 to 35 with Graves disease. This specimen was peripheral blood mononuclear cells (PBMCs), taken at new diagnosis, from a patient treated with antithyroid drugs. V usage is TRBV6-4 and J usage is TRBJ1-1; no definite D call. CDR3 amino acids: CASRPGGASGNTEAFF. In DNA form, the CDR3 reads TGTGCCAGCAGGCCAGGCGGAGCTTCAGGGAACACTGAAGCTTTCTTT.